Listed below are T cell receptor beta chains from one sample, sequenced in a study of beta chain features in type 1 diabetes. The table came from immunoSEQ multiplex PCR; TCRdb's copy has only in-frame clones and leaves some out. The sample has more than 300,000 clones, approximately 9.7% seen once; the top ten hold more than 0.8%. The sample consisted of central memory CD4+ T cells from blood. The receptor set was obtained from a young man with type 1 diabetes. Both conserved end residues are part of each CDR3. Each record gives: J gene, clone size, V gene, D gene, CDR3 protein, CDR3 DNA. A D gene is named only where the DNA matches it firmly. Clone size is given for some rows only: seen once, a few or many times, or a class if the clone is expanded.

TRBJ2-5	-	TRBV29-1	TRBD1	CSVRGRETQYF	TGCAGCGTTAGGGGGCGAGAGACCCAGTACTTC
TRBJ2-5	-	TRBV2	-	CATKEQGETQYF	TGTGCCACCAAAGAGCAGGGAGAGACCCAGTACTTC
TRBJ1-2	few	TRBV6-6	TRBD1	CASSYSDRVYGYTF	TGTGCCAGCAGTTACTCGGACAGGGTGTATGGCTACACCTTC
TRBJ1-2	-	TRBV29-1	TRBD1	CSVENRDRQGYTF	TGCAGCGTTGAAAATAGGGACAGGCAAGGCTACACCTTC
TRBJ1-1	few	TRBV28	-	CASSSPTTMEAFF	TGTGCCAGCAGTTCTCCAACTACGATGGAAGCTTTCTTT
TRBJ1-4	-	TRBV4-3	TRBD1	CASSQAPGQGGEKLFF	TGCGCCAGCAGCCAAGCCCCCGGACAGGGAGGTGAAAAACTGTTTTTT
TRBJ1-2	few	TRBV27	-	CASSQTSQSGAYGYTF	TGTGCCAGCAGCCAGACCTCCCAAAGTGGTGCCTATGGCTACACCTTC
TRBJ1-5	few	TRBV19	-	CASSIPGVGQPQHF	TGTGCCAGTAGTATACCGGGGGTCGGTCAGCCCCAGCATTTT
TRBJ1-3	few	TRBV7-2	TRBD1	CASSPNRGLKGNTIYF	TGTGCCAGCAGCCCGAACAGGGGGTTAAAAGGAAACACCATATATTTT
TRBJ2-5	-	TRBV9	-	CASSARSQGGETQYF	TGTGCCAGCAGCGCCCGTAGTCAGGGGGGCGAGACCCAGTACTTC
TRBJ2-3	-	TRBV2	TRBD2	CASSRLKRGGPSTDTQYF	TGTGCCAGCAGTCGACTCAAGCGGGGGGGCCCTAGCACAGATACGCAGTATTTT
TRBJ2-1	many	TRBV4-1	-	CASSQEADSADYNEQFF	TGCGCCAGCAGCCAAGAGGCAGATTCTGCGGACTACAATGAGCAGTTCTTC
TRBJ2-3	-	TRBV4-3	TRBD1	CASSLTGAFFTDTQYF	TGCGCCAGCAGCTTGACAGGGGCCTTTTTCACAGATACGCAGTATTTT
TRBJ2-5	few	TRBV7-2	-	CASSPGGGPWETQYF	TGTGCCAGCAGCCCCGGTGGGGGGCCGTGGGAGACCCAGTACTTC
TRBJ2-1	few	TRBV6-5	TRBD2	CASRSLAGGRNEQFF	TGTGCCAGCAGGAGTCTAGCGGGGGGACGCAATGAGCAGTTCTTC
TRBJ1-1	few	TRBV5-1	-	CASSLQQSNTEAFF	TGCGCCAGCAGCTTGCAACAGTCCAACACTGAAGCTTTCTTT
TRBJ2-3	few	TRBV10-3	-	CAIRGDGITDTQYF	TGTGCCATCAGAGGGGACGGAATCACAGATACGCAGTATTTT
TRBJ2-5	few	TRBV28	-	CASTSGWVQETQYF	TGTGCCAGCACCTCAGGGTGGGTCCAAGAGACCCAGTACTTC
TRBJ2-1	few	TRBV5-1	TRBD2	CASSFGSGGHNEQFF	TGCGCCAGCAGCTTTGGAAGCGGGGGCCACAATGAGCAGTTCTTC
TRBJ2-7	-	TRBV11-2	-	CASSLGAVEQYF	TGTGCCAGCAGCTTAGGGGCAGTCGAGCAGTACTTC
TRBJ2-5	-	TRBV25-1	-	CATEAKTQYF	TGTGCCACCGAGGCGAAGACCCAGTACTTC
TRBJ1-5	few	TRBV9	-	CASSPMGDSNQPQHF	TGTGCCAGCAGTCCAATGGGGGATAGCAATCAGCCCCAGCATTTT
TRBJ2-5	many	TRBV28	TRBD2	CASSGPGTREETQYF	TGTGCCAGCAGTGGACCCGGGACTAGGGAGGAGACCCAGTACTTC
TRBJ2-3	-	TRBV7-9	-	CASSEGDTQYF	TGTGCCAGCAGTGAGGGGGATACGCAGTATTTT
TRBJ2-7	few	TRBV7-6	TRBD1	CATGRGISYEQYF	TGTGCCACCGGCAGGGGGATCTCCTACGAGCAGTACTTC
TRBJ2-5	-	TRBV7-2	-	CASSLAHQETQYF	TGTGCCAGCAGCTTAGCGCACCAAGAGACCCAGTACTTC
TRBJ1-1	few	TRBV7-2	-	CASSIQVDTEAFF	TGTGCCAGCAGCATACAGGTTGACACTGAAGCTTTCTTT
TRBJ1-1	few	TRBV2	-	CASSQQGSETEAFF	TGTGCCAGCAGTCAACAGGGAAGTGAAACTGAAGCTTTCTTT
TRBJ2-7	-	TRBV9	-	CASSVAPGTTSYEQYF	TGTGCCAGCAGCGTAGCTCCCGGGACAACGTCCTACGAGCAGTACTTC
TRBJ1-6	few	TRBV11-2	-	CASSFGTYNSPLHF	TGTGCCAGCAGCTTCGGGACATATAATTCACCCCTCCACTTT
TRBJ2-7	few	TRBV29-1	TRBD1	CSVETGAAGNEQYF	TGCAGCGTTGAGACAGGGGCCGCCGGGAACGAGCAGTACTTC
TRBJ1-5	few	TRBV5-1	-	CASSLGSTGNQPQHF	TGCGCCAGCAGCTTGGGTAGTACGGGGAATCAGCCCCAGCATTTT
TRBJ1-2	-	TRBV19	-	CASRKTEANYGYTF	TGTGCCAGTAGAAAGACAGAAGCTAACTATGGCTACACCTTC
TRBJ2-1	few	TRBV18	TRBD1	CASSPREPGGSYNEQFF	TGTGCCAGCTCACCAAGGGAACCAGGGGGAAGCTACAATGAGCAGTTCTTC
TRBJ2-5	-	TRBV2	TRBD2	CASRISSGRETQYF	TGTGCCAGCAGAATATCTAGCGGGCGGGAGACCCAGTACTTC
TRBJ1-6	-	TRBV7-9	-	CASRPSGSDNSPLHF	TGTGCCAGCCGGCCTTCGGGGTCTGATAATTCACCCCTCCACTTT
TRBJ1-5	-	TRBV6-1	-	CASSELYGPQPQHF	TGTGCCAGCAGTGAACTATACGGTCCCCAGCCCCAGCATTTT
TRBJ2-7	-	TRBV4-1	-	CASSQDPQGGTGEQYF	TGCGCCAGCAGCCAAGATCCACAAGGGGGGACGGGAGAGCAGTACTTC
TRBJ2-3	few	TRBV30	-	CAWSVGGYTDTQYF	TGTGCCTGGAGTGTAGGGGGGTACACAGATACGCAGTATTTT
TRBJ2-7	-	TRBV21-1	-	CASSKLERVEQYF	TGTGCCAGCAGCAAACTAGAAAGGGTCGAGCAGTACTTC
TRBJ1-2	few	TRBV27	-	CASSFYTQEGYTF	TGTGCCAGCAGTTTTTACACCCAGGAGGGCTACACCTTC
TRBJ1-1	few	TRBV19	-	CASTKQLKNTEAFF	TGTGCCAGTACCAAACAGCTTAAGAACACTGAAGCTTTCTTT
TRBJ2-7	few	TRBV29-1	-	CSAGGQGVDEQYF	TGCAGCGCTGGGGGGCAGGGGGTTGACGAGCAGTACTTC
TRBJ1-1	few	TRBV19	-	CASSLGTAEATEAFF	TGTGCCAGTAGCCTCGGGACGGCTGAAGCCACTGAAGCTTTCTTT
TRBJ1-1	few	TRBV27	TRBD1	CASSTGGAGTEAFF	TGTGCCAGCAGTACAGGGGGCGCGGGCACTGAAGCTTTCTTT
TRBJ2-3	-	TRBV4-3	-	CASSQAGHMMRTDTQYF	TGCGCCAGCAGCCAAGCGGGACATATGATGCGCACAGATACGCAGTATTTT
TRBJ1-2	few	TRBV30	-	CAWSVGGDYGYTF	TGTGCCTGGAGTGTCGGGGGGGACTATGGCTACACCTTC
TRBJ2-7	few	TRBV23-1	-	CASKSGNRMFYEQYF	TGCGCCAGCAAGAGTGGTAACAGAATGTTCTACGAGCAGTACTTC
TRBJ2-7	-	TRBV7-8	-	CASSHFAVGAFSYEQYF	TGTGCCAGCAGCCATTTCGCTGTCGGGGCCTTCTCCTACGAGCAGTACTTC
TRBJ1-2	once	TRBV6-6	-	CASRQQGGDYYGYTF	TGTGCCAGCAGACAACAGGGAGGTGATTACTATGGCTACACCTTC
TRBJ1-4	few	TRBV29-1	-	CSVAAANEKLFF	TGCAGCGTTGCGGCGGCTAATGAAAAACTGTTTTTT
TRBJ2-1	-	TRBV2	-	CASSEKSLGLPGDRDEQFF	TGTGCCAGCAGTGAAAAGAGCTTGGGCCTGCCGGGGGATCGGGATGAGCAGTTCTTC
TRBJ1-5	-	TRBV29-1	-	CSVGPGSNQPQHF	TGCAGCGTGGGGCCGGGGAGCAATCAGCCCCAGCATTTT